In its sample, the clone carrying this T cell receptor (beta chain) ranks as medium-sized (0.01 to 0.1%). The data originate from a study of prognosis after radiotherapy for stage I lung cancer. The ends lost 4 bases at V and 5 bases at J; junction bases unmatched: 5. The CDR3 sequence is 15 residues long. The germline CDR1 and CDR2 sequences are SGHNT and YENEEA. Starting from genomic DNA, TCR beta CDR3 was amplified through two-round multiplex PCR. Amplification in first-round PCR relied on primers specific to each TRBV and TRBJ gene. TCRdb itself ran the multiplex PCR reads through MiXCR, one entry per CDR3 protein. The sample lists 30,000 to 35,000 distinct CDR3 sequences, around 48% occurring once.

The receptor comes from a donor over 45 with non-small cell lung cancer. The chain has TRBV11-3 and TRBJ2-1, with 10 bases fitting TRBD1. Sequenced material: PBMCs, taken before or after stereotactic body radiation therapy (not recorded which). Here the CDR3 reads CASSSGTGVDNEQFF. For the CDR3, the DNA is TGTGCCAGCAGCTCCGGGACAGGGGTGGACAATGAGCAGTTCTTC.